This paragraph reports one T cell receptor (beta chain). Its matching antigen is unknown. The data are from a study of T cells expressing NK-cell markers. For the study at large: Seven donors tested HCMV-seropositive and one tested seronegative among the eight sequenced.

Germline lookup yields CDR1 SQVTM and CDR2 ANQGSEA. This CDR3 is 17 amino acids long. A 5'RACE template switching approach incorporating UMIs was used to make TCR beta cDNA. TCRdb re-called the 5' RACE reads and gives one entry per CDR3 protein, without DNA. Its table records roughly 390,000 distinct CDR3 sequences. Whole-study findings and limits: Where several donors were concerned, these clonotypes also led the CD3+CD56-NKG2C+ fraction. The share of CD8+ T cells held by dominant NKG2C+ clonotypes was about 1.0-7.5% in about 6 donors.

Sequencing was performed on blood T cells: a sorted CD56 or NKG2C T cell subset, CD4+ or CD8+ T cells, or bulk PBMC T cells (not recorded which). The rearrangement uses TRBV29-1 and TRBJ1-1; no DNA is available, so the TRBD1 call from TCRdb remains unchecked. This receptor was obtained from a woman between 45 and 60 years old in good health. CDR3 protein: CSVEVSGQGRLNTEAFF. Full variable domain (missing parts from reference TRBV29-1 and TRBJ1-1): SAVISQKPSRDICQRGTSLTIQCQVDSQVTMMFWYRQQPGQSLTLIATANQGSEATYESGFVIDKFPISRPNLTFSTLTVSNMSPEDSSIYLCSVEVSGQGRLNTEAFFGQGTRLTVV.